The source of this TCR beta chain is a study of blood T cells in healthy people across ages. Using a J-beta primer mix together with a sample-barcoded 5' primer, a second PCR was run for 7 to 11 cycles. TCRdb re-called the 5' RACE reads through MiXCR, storing one row per CDR3 protein. The profile shows roughly 1.6 million distinct CDR3 sequences, about 31% of them singletons. Looked up from germline, CDR1 is SGHNT and CDR2 is YYREEE (reference sequence). This CDR3 has 18 amino acids. Trimming removed 3 bases from V and 0 bases from J; junction bases left unmatched: 8. The receptor's source is a woman in her thirties in good health. The genes are TRBV5-4 and TRBJ2-6; TRBD2 agrees at 8 bases. The sequencing input was blood. The CDR3 sequence: CASSSPQRESSGANVLTF. The CDR3 DNA follows: TGTGCCAGCAGCTCACCCCAGCGGGAGAGCTCTGGGGCCAACGTCCTGACTTTC.